This TCR beta chain comes out of a study of T-cell memory formation after mild COVID-19. Findings of the study overall: Proof of SARS-CoV-2 specificity was absent for the second-wave clones that crested on day 37. Clones that got smaller from day 15 to 85 had even CD4/CD8, while clones growing later tipped toward CD4+. That cross-reactive memory joined was suggested by some responding clones appearing in pre-infection memory.

With constant-segment primers, 5'RACE yielded cDNA libraries of TCR alpha and TCR beta that carried sample barcodes and UMIs. Using its own MiXCR run on the 5' RACE reads, TCRdb lists one record per CDR3 protein. The sample has about 560,000 distinct CDR3 sequences; more than 15% are singletons. This clonotype was observed a handful of times. Its cognate antigen is unknown. Between the trimmed V and J ends, which lost 4 bases and 0 bases, there was a span of 31 bases. The CDR3 spans 21 residues. CDR1 SEHNR and CDR2 FQNEAQ come from the germline V gene (reference sequence). The material sequenced was PBMCs or a T cell subset sorted from them (not recorded which). The rearrangement uses TRBV7-9 and TRBJ2-7, with a possible D match to TRBD1 (6 bases). The TCR sequence derives from an adult woman who had mild COVID-19 (a few samples of this study predate the infection). Cell type and time point are not known. The CDR3 sequence is CASSSGPGQPPKSSSSYEQYF. The DNA for the CDR3 is TGTGCCAGCAGCTCCGGCCCCGGACAGCCCCCTAAGTCTTCTAGCTCCTACGAGCAGTACTTC.